This passage covers 20 T cell receptor beta chains from one sample sequenced in a study of response to subunit inactivated influenza vaccine. Each CDR3 protein is one row after TCRdb ran MiXCR on the RT-PCR reads. The sample carries fewer than 700,000 distinct CDR3 sequences, under 15% recorded once. The material sequenced was PBMCs from blood, taken roughly 45 days after vaccination. All receptors come from a man in his fifties or sixties who received an inactivated influenza vaccine.

In its sample, this clonotype was seen a few times. The CDR3 spells CASTLTRTLTQELFF. CDR3 DNA sequence: TGTGCCAGCACCCTGACAAGGACCCTTACGCAGGAGCTGTTTTTT. This sequence joins TRBV28 and TRBJ2-2; no clear D gene. The V end was cut by 7 bases, the J end by 10 bases, with 22 bases between. Germline V gene lookup returns CDR1 MDHEN and CDR2 SYDVKM. CDR3 size: 15 residues.

The rearrangement links TRBV15 to TRBJ2-6; TRBD1 is a possible D gene (5 bases). The CDR3 spans 14 residues. Trimming removed 5 bases from V and 7 bases from J, with 12 bases in between. Looked up from germline, CDR1 is LNHNV and CDR2 is YYDKDF (reference sequence). The CDR3 reads CATSLGAVANVLTF. The CDR3 nucleotides read TGTGCCACCAGCCTAGGGGCTGTCGCCAACGTCCTGACTTTC.

This chain joins TRBV10-3 and TRBJ2-1; D ambiguous. Trimming took off 4 bases at V and 9 bases at J, with 10 bases between the two ends. The CDR3 is 12 amino acids. Per the germline V gene, CDR1 is ENHRY and CDR2 is SYGVKD. As DNA, the CDR3 is TGTGCCATCAGTGTAAACGGAATTGAGCAGTTCTTC. Translation gives CAISVNGIEQFF.

A few counts support this clonotype. The V gene is TRBV20-1, the J gene TRBJ2-3; TRBD2 aligns across 12 bases. Unmatched junction bases numbered 11, after V lost 6 bases and J lost 7 bases. In germline, CDR1 is DFQATT, CDR2 SNEGSKA (reference sequence). This CDR3 has 15 amino acids. CDR3 DNA sequence: TGCAGTGCGGGCCCTAGCGGGGGGGCTATGAATACGCAGTATTTT. As protein: CSAGPSGGAMNTQYF.

The rearrangement links TRBV6-2 or TRBV6-3 to TRBJ1-1; 8 bases are shared with TRBD1. Germline CDR1 and CDR2: MNHEY and SVGEGT. There are 14 residues in the CDR3. With V trimmed by 2 bases and J by 5 bases, 4 bases remained unmatched. The CDR3 DNA sequence: TGTGCCAGCAGTTACGCCGACAGGGGAACTGAAGCTTTCTTT. Translation: CASSYADRGTEAFF.

The V call is TRBV24-1, the J call TRBJ1-5; D might be TRBD1 (6 bases). The germline V gene has CDR1 KGHDR and CDR2 SFDVKD. This CDR3 is 13 amino acids long. Trimming pared 7 bases from V and 6 bases from J, leaving 12 bases between. The CDR3 DNA follows: TGTGCCACCAGAGGAGAGGGGGGTCAGCCCCAGCATTTT. Amino acid sequence: CATRGEGGQPQHF.

This clonotype was recorded a few times. The V and J genes are TRBV4-2 and TRBJ1-3; possible D gene TRBD1, 5 bases. Germline V CDR1 and CDR2: LGHNA, YNFKEQ. The CDR3 loop spans 15 amino acids. Trimming took off 3 bases at V and 0 bases at J, with 9 bases between the two ends. Here the CDR3 DNA reads TGTGCCAGCAGCCAGGGGGTTTACTCTGGAAACACCATATATTTT. This codes for CASSQGVYSGNTIYF.

This clonotype occurred a few times. The J gene is TRBJ2-3, the V gene TRBV11-2; D ambiguous. Trimming cost V 0 bases and J 8 bases, with 12 bases left between them. This CDR3 has 14 amino acids. Germline V gene data show CDR1 as SGHAT and CDR2 as FQNNGV. The CDR3 protein is CASSLEVFLSTQYF. CDR3 DNA sequence: TGTGCCAGCAGCTTAGAGGTCTTTCTTTCTACGCAGTATTTT. Full variable domain (remainder filled in from reference TRBV11-2 and TRBJ2-3): EAGVAQSPRYKIIEKRQSVAFWCNPISGHATLYWYQQILGQGPKLLIQFQNNGVVDDSQLPKDRFSAERLKGVDSTLKIQPAKLEDSAVYLCASSLEVFLSTQYFGPGTRLTVL.

The J gene is TRBJ2-1, the V gene TRBV6-1; TRBD2 aligns across 8 bases. V dropped 6 bases and J dropped 5; count of bases not matched to a gene: 9. The CDR3 loop spans 15 amino acids. Germline loops: CDR1 MNHNS, CDR2 SASEGT. The CDR3 DNA reads as TGTGCCAGCAGATCCGGGACTAGAACCCACAATGAGCAGTTCTTC. This encodes CASRSGTRTHNEQFF.

The table lists this clonotype with many counts. This chain joins TRBV20-1 and TRBJ2-1; 7 nucleotides align to TRBD1. Looked up from germline, CDR1 is DFQATT and CDR2 is SNEGSKA (reference sequence). V trimming: 5 bases; J trimming: 6 bases; junction bases outside the gene matches: 10. The CDR3 is made up of 14 amino acids. CDR3 loop: CSAAPGQRRNEQFF. For the CDR3, the DNA is TGCAGTGCTGCCCCGGGACAGCGACGCAATGAGCAGTTCTTC.

The rearrangement joins TRBV19 to TRBJ1-5; a possible D gene is TRBD1 (5 bases). The ends were cut back, 6 bases at V and 0 bases at J, with 15 bases in the middle. The germline gives CDR1 LNHDA, CDR2 SQIVND (reference sequence). CDR3 length equals 16 residues. Here the CDR3 reads CASSQMGVYSNQPQHF. CDR3 nucleotides: TGTGCCAGTAGCCAAATGGGGGTGTATAGCAATCAGCCCCAGCATTTT.

This clonotype was observed many times. The rearrangement joins TRBV12-3 or TRBV12-4 to TRBJ2-6; TRBD1 matches at 7 bases. This CDR3 comprises 17 residues. V lost 6 bases, J lost 0 bases, and 8 bases stayed unmatched. The chain's CDR3 is CASSGQVKISGANVLTF. Written as DNA, the CDR3 is TGTGCCAGCAGCGGACAGGTGAAAATCTCTGGGGCCAACGTCCTGACTTTC.

This clonotype showed up just a few times. The gene calls are TRBV11-3 and TRBJ2-1, with 10 bases that match TRBD2. Germline CDR1 is SGHNT and CDR2 is YENEEA. J gave up 7 bases and V 5 bases, and 8 bases lay outside the gene matches. The CDR3 runs to 15 residues. The CDR3 DNA sequence: TGTGCCAGCAGCCTCGGGACTAGCGACAGGAATGAGCAGTTCTTC. Its protein product is CASSLGTSDRNEQFF.

The V gene is TRBV12-3 or TRBV12-4, the J gene TRBJ2-7; D perhaps matches TRBD1 (6 bases). This CDR3 is built from 14 residues. The ends were cut back, 6 bases at V and 3 bases at J, with 15 bases in the middle. The CDR3, as DNA: TGTGCCAGCAGGCCCACAGGGACCCGCTACGAGCAGTACTTC. Translation: CASRPTGTRYEQYF.

In its sample, this clonotype was seen many times. The chain is built from TRBV6-5 and TRBJ1-2; 8 bases agree with TRBD1. The V and J ends lost 2 bases and 5 bases, in that order; junction bases with no gene match: 4. This CDR3 is 14 amino acids long. Germline CDR1 is MNHEY and CDR2 is SVGAGI. The DNA for the CDR3 is TGTGCCAGCAGTTACCTGGGACAGGCTTATGGCTACACCTTC. Its protein is CASSYLGQAYGYTF.

This sequence joins TRBV24-1 and TRBJ2-1; TRBD2 matches at 7 bases. CDR3 size: 15 residues. Trimming at V came to 8 bases and at J to 8 bases, leaving 14 bases not matched to a gene. Germline lookup yields CDR1 KGHDR and CDR2 SFDVKD. The CDR3 DNA is TGTGCCACCAACCCCCCGACTAGCAGGGCCCATGAGCAGTTCTTC. Translation gives CATNPPTSRAHEQFF.

This clonotype was observed many times. The V gene is TRBV12-3 or TRBV12-4, the J gene TRBJ2-1; D not certain. There are 13 residues in the CDR3. V dropped 3 bases and J dropped 8 bases, with 11 bases sitting between them. In DNA form, the CDR3 reads TGTGCCAGCAGTTTTCACCCAGGCGATGAGCAGTTCTTC. Encoded protein: CASSFHPGDEQFF.

There are a few counts of this clonotype. This chain joins TRBV7-9 and TRBJ1-1, with D unresolved. The CDR3 is 13 amino acids. Germline V gene data show CDR1 as SEHNR and CDR2 as FQNEAQ (reference sequence). With 0 bases removed from V and 8 bases from J, the gap between germline ends came to 10 bases. Here the CDR3 DNA reads TGTGCCAGCAGCTTAGCGCGAGGTATCGAAGCTTTCTTT. Protein product: CASSLARGIEAFF.

The J gene is TRBJ2-3, the V gene TRBV20-1; no definite D call. The CDR3 loop spans 14 amino acids. V lost 3 bases to trimming and J lost 2 bases, with 12 bases between them. The germline gives CDR1 DFQATT, CDR2 SNEGSKA (reference sequence). The CDR3 DNA reads TGCAGTGCTAGTGGCTTCCCAGACACAGATACGCAGTATTTT. The encoded protein is CSASGFPDTDTQYF.

This clonotype was picked up a small number of times. The chain joins TRBV7-9 to TRBJ1-1; D is perhaps TRBD1 (5 bases). The V and J ends lost 1 base and 9 bases respectively, with 12 bases between them. This CDR3 contains 13 residues. Germline CDR1 reads SEHNR; CDR2 reads FQNEAQ (reference sequence). The CDR3 is CASSLGDAIQAFF. The CDR3 DNA reads as TGTGCCAGCAGCTTAGGGGACGCCATTCAAGCTTTCTTT.